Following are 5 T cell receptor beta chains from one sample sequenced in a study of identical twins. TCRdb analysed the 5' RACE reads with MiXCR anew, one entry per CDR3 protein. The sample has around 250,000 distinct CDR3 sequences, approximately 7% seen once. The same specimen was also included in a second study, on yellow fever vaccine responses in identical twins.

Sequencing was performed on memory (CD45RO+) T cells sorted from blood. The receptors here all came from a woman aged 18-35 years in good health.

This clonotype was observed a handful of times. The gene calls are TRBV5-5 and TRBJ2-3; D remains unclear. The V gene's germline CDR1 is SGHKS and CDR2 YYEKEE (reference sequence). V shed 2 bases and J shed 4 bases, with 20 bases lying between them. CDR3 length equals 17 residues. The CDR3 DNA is TGTGCCAGCAGCTTAAGACTTCAGCCAGCTTCGGCAGATACGCAGTATTTT. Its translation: CASSLRLQPASADTQYF.

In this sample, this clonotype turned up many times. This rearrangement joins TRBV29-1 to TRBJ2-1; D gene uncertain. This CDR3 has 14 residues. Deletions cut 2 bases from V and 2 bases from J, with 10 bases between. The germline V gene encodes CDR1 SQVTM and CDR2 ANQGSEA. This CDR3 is CSVEIGYPYNEQFF. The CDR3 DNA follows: TGCAGCGTTGAAATCGGGTACCCCTACAATGAGCAGTTCTTC.

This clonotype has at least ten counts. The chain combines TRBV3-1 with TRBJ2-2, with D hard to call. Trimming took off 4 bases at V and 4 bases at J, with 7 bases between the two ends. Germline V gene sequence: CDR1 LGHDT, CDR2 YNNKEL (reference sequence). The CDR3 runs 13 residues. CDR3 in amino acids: CASSLRRTGELFF. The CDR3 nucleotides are TGTGCCAGCAGCCTTCGACGCACCGGGGAGCTGTTTTTT.

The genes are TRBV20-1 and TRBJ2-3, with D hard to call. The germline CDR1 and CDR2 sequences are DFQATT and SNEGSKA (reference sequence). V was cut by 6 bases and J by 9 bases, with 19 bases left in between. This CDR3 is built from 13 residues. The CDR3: CSAPPLLGSTQYF. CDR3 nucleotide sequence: TGCAGTGCCCCTCCCCTCTTGGGGTCGACGCAGTATTTT.

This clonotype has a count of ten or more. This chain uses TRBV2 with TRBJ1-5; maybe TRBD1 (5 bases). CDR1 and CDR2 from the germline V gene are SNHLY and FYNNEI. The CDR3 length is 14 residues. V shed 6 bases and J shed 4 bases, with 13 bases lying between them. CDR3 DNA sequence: TGTGCCAGCAGCCCCGACGGGGGGAATCAGCCCCAGCATTTT. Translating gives CASSPDGGNQPQHF.